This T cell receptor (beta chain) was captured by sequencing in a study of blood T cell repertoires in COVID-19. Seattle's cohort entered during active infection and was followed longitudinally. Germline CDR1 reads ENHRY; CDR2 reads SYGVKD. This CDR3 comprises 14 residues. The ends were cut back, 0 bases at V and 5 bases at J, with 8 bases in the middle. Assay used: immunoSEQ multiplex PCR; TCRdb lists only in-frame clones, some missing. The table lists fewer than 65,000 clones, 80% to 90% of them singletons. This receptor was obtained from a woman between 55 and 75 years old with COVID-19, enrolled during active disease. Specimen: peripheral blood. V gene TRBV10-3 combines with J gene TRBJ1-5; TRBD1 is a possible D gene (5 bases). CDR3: CAISESGGDQPQHF. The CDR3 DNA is TGTGCCATCAGTGAGTCGGGGGGGGATCAGCCCCAGCATTTT.